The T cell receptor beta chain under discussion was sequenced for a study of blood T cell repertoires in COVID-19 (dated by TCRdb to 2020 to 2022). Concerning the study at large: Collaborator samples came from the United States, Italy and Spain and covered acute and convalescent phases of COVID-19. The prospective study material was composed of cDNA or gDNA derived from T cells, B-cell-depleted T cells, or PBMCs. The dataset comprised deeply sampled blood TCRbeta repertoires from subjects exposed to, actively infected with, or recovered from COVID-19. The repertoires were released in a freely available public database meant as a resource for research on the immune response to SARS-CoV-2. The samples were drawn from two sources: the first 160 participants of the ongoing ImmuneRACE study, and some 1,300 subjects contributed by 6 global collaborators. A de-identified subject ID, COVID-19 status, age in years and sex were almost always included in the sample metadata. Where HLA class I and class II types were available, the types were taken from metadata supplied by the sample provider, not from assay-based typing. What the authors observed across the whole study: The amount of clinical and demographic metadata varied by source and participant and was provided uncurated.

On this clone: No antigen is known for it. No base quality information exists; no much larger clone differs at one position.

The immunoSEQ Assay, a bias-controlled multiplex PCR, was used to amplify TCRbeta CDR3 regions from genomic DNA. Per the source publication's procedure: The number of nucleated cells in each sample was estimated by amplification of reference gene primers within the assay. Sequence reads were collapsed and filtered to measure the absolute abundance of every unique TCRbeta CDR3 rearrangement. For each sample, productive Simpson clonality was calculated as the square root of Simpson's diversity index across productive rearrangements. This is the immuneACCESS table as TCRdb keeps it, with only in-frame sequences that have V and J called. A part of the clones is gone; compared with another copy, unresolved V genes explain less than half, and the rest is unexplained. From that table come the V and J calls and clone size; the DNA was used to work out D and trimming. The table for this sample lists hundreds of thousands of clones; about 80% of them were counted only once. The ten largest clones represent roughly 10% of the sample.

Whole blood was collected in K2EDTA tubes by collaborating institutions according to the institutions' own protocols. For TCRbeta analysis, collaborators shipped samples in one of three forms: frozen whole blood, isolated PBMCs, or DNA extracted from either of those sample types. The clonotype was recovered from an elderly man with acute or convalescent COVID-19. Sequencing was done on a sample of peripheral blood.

The DNA is as follows: TGTGCCAGCAGTTTCGACCTCTCAGGGGGCTTATTACTCTACGAGCAGTACTTC. The resulting protein is CASSFDLSGGLLLYEQYF. This receptor chain uses TRBV6-2 or TRBV6-3 and TRBJ2-7, and 8 bases in between align with TRBD1. CDR1 and CDR2 are drawn from the germline V gene: MNHEY, SVGEGT. The CDR3 spans 18 residues, from the cysteine through the phenylalanine. The entry retains the CDR3 DNA only, 54 bases that are in frame from base 1. Clipping removes 4 bases from V and 3 bases from J, with 17 as the unmatched junction base count.